Here is one T cell receptor (beta chain) with its context. Trimming cost V 6 bases and J 1 base; bases outside gene matches: 2. The CDR3 extends over 14 amino acids. The germline gives CDR1 SNHLY, CDR2 FYNNEI. This specimen comes from a study of cytomegalovirus exposure and HLA in healthy donors. The PCR made use of 60 Vbeta and 13 Jbeta primers. Profiled with immunoSEQ multiplex PCR; TCRdb holds only in-frame clones, not every one. In the table there are 150,000 to 250,000 clones, approximately 85% of which are singletons. The TCR was taken from a woman between 50 and 59 years old in good health and CMV-seropositive. What was sequenced was PBMCs. The J gene is TRBJ2-3, the V gene TRBV2; 9 positions agree with TRBD2. The DNA for the CDR3 is TGTGCCAGCAGCCGCGGGGGGGGCACAGATACGCAGTATTTT. This sequence encodes CASSRGGGTDTQYF.